One sample yielded the 25 T cell receptor beta chains listed below, sequenced in a study of blood T cell repertoires in COVID-19. The assay was immunoSEQ multiplex PCR, and TCRdb's table has in-frame clones only and misses some. The sample contains 200,000 to 250,000 clones, 85% to 90% of which appear only once. Source material: peripheral blood. The receptors shown here come from a man aged 18 to 30 with active or convalescent COVID-19.

This chain links TRBV7-9 with TRBJ2-3; D might be TRBD2 (5 bases). This CDR3 is 15 amino acids long. The V and J ends lost 4 bases and 3 bases respectively, with 14 bases between them. Per germline, CDR1 SEHNR and CDR2 FQNEAQ (reference sequence). The CDR3 region has the DNA TGTGCCAGCAGCTCCTATCGGGATGAAACAGATACGCAGTATTTT. This translates into CASSSYRDETDTQYF.

The chain links TRBV7-6 to TRBJ1-4, with D perhaps matching TRBD1 (5 bases). This CDR3 is built from 15 residues. Trimming left V 1 base short and J 7 bases short, with 13 bases between. CDR1 is SGHVS, CDR2 FNYEAQ, per germline. DNA for the CDR3: TGTGCCAGCAGCTTAGACGGGGGTCGTCGTGAAAAACTGTTTTTT. Translated, it gives CASSLDGGRREKLFF.

The chain recombines TRBV4-3 with TRBJ1-2; the D is unclear. This CDR3 region has 13 residues. The germline V and J ends were trimmed by 3 bases and 4 bases, with 9 bases remaining between them. Germline V CDR1 and CDR2: LGHNA, YSLEER. The CDR3 spells CASSQVQSYGYTF. CDR3 nucleotides: TGCGCCAGCAGCCAGGTACAGAGCTATGGCTACACCTTC.

This clone is a singleton in its sample. The rearrangement joins TRBV30 to TRBJ1-1; 9 bases map to TRBD1. Trimming cost V 5 bases and J 11 bases; bases outside gene matches: 3. Germline CDR1 is GTSNPN and CDR2 is SVGIG (reference sequence). The CDR3 is 10 residues long. The CDR3 coding sequence is TGTGCCTGGGGACAGGGGTTTGCTTTCTTT. Protein sequence: CAWGQGFAFF.

This clone was detected a few times. The CDR3 coding sequence is TGTGCCTGGGGGACAGGTCTGAATCAGCCCCAGCATTTT. Translating gives CAWGTGLNQPQHF. The genes are TRBV28 and TRBJ1-5, with TRBD1 identical over 8 bases. Germline assignment: CDR1 MDHEN and CDR2 SYDVKM. CDR3 length equals 13 residues. Losses at the gene ends were 11 bases for V and 4 bases for J; bases not matched to a gene: 7.

V is TRBV27 and J is TRBJ1-2; D might be TRBD1 (6 bases). V was clipped by 6 bases and J by 2 bases, with 13 bases between them. The CDR3 contains 14 residues. Germline V gene data show CDR1 as MNHEY and CDR2 as SMNVEV (reference sequence). The DNA of the CDR3 is TGTGCCAGCAGCCTGGGGGCCGGCAACTATGGCTACACCTTC. Translating gives CASSLGAGNYGYTF.

The genes are TRBV27 and TRBJ1-3, with D possibly matching TRBD1 (5 bases). Germline assignment: CDR1 MNHEY and CDR2 SMNVEV (reference sequence). With 6 bases removed from V and 0 bases from J, the gap between germline ends came to 6 bases. There are 13 residues in the CDR3. DNA of the CDR3: TGTGCCAGCAGAGACAGCTCTGGAAACACCATATATTTT. Translated: CASRDSSGNTIYF.

The chain combines TRBV5-1 with TRBJ2-1; D may be TRBD1 (6 bases). The length of the CDR3 is 15 residues. Germline-derived CDR1 and CDR2 are SGHRS and YFSETQ. V was shortened by 6 bases and J by 4 bases, with 17 bases between the two germline ends. The CDR3 loop reads CASTPGGTQYNEQFF. CDR3 sequence (DNA): TGCGCCAGCACCCCGGGTGGGACACAGTACAATGAGCAGTTCTTC.

The V gene is TRBV6-4, the J gene TRBJ1-5, with 7 bases lining up with TRBD1. Per germline, CDR1 MRHNA and CDR2 SNTAGT. The V gene end was trimmed by 0 bases and the J gene end by 1 base; junction bases not matched to a gene: 3. There are 16 residues in the CDR3. CDR3 nucleotide sequence: TGTGCCAGCAGTGACTCGTGGACAGGCAGCAATCAGCCCCAGCATTTT. Its protein is CASSDSWTGSNQPQHF.

This rearrangement joins TRBV19 to TRBJ2-7; 10 bases are a match to TRBD2. The CDR3 is made up of 14 amino acids. The V gene end was trimmed by 5 bases and the J gene end by 2 bases; junction bases not matched to a gene: 3. Germline-derived CDR1 and CDR2 are LNHDA and SQIVND (reference sequence). Here the CDR3 reads CASSFLAGAYEQYF. The CDR3 DNA reads as TGTGCCAGTAGTTTCCTAGCGGGAGCCTACGAGCAGTACTTC.

The V call is TRBV2, the J call TRBJ1-1, with D tentatively TRBD1 (6 bases). The CDR3 sequence is 10 residues long. The V and J ends lost 6 bases and 11 bases respectively, with 10 bases between them. Germline CDR1 reads SNHLY; CDR2 reads FYNNEI. The CDR3 loop reads CASRRGLAFF. CDR3 in DNA: TGTGCCAGCAGAAGGGGGTTGGCTTTCTTT.

The chain links TRBV13 to TRBJ2-7; 11 bases line up with TRBD2. The CDR3 has 17 residues. Germline V gene sequence: CDR1 PRHDT, CDR2 FYEKMQ (reference sequence). V lost 0 bases to trimming and J lost 2 bases; unmatched junction nucleotides: 6. The CDR3 coding sequence is TGTGCCAGCAGCTTAGGAGCTAGCGGGAGGTATACCTACGAGCAGTACTTC. Amino acids: CASSLGASGRYTYEQYF.

This chain links TRBV11-2 with TRBJ2-3; the match to TRBD2 covers 11 bases. CDR3 length equals 15 residues. V dropped 4 bases and J dropped 4; count of bases not matched to a gene: 4. From germline, CDR1 is SGHAT and CDR2 FQNNGV. The CDR3 nucleotides read TGTGCCAGCAGCTCAAATAGCGGGAGGGCAGATACGCAGTATTTT. As protein: CASSSNSGRADTQYF.

The chain combines TRBV19 with TRBJ2-7; 9 bases are shared with TRBD1. V lost 3 bases, J lost 5 bases, and 5 bases stayed unmatched. Germline V CDR1 and CDR2: LNHDA, SQIVND (reference sequence). The CDR3 is made up of 14 amino acids. The CDR3: CASSMADRGHEQYF. In nucleotides, the CDR3 is TGTGCCAGTAGTATGGCGGACAGGGGCCACGAGCAGTACTTC. The variable domain in full, with the rest retrieved from reference TRBV19 and TRBJ2-7, is DGGITQSPKYLFRKEGQNVTLSCEQNLNHDAMYWYRQDPGQGLRLIYYSQIVNDFQKGDIAEGYSVSREKKESFPLTVTSAQKNPTAFYLCASSMADRGHEQYFGPGTRLTVT.

This chain joins TRBV28 and TRBJ1-6, with D maybe TRBD1 (6 bases). Trimming cost V 2 bases and J 7 bases, with 12 bases left between them. The germline V gene encodes CDR1 MDHEN and CDR2 SYDVKM. The CDR3 spans 15 residues. As DNA, the CDR3 is TGTGCCAGCAGTTTAGGCGGACAGAGAAATTCACCCCTCCACTTT. It specifies CASSLGGQRNSPLHF. Full variable domain (remainder filled in from reference TRBV28 and TRBJ1-6): DVKVTQSSRYLVKRTGEKVFLECVQDMDHENMFWYRQDPGLGLRLIYFSYDVKMKEKGDIPEGYSVSREKKERFSLILESASTNQTSMYLCASSLGGQRNSPLHFGNGTRLTVT.

The chain links TRBV19 to TRBJ1-5, with unresolved D. With 3 bases removed from V and 9 bases from J, the gap between germline ends came to 12 bases. Germline V gene data show CDR1 as LNHDA and CDR2 as SQIVND (reference sequence). This CDR3 is built from 13 residues. The CDR3 nucleotides read TGTGCCAGTAGTATTTCAGGAGGTACGCCCCAGCATTTT. It translates to CASSISGGTPQHF.

The chain carries TRBV10-3 and TRBJ2-7; 8 nucleotides line up with TRBD1. CDR1 is ENHRY and CDR2 is SYGVKD in the germline V gene. This CDR3 has 15 residues. Trimming at V came to 4 bases and at J to 3 bases, leaving 8 bases not matched to a gene. Here the CDR3 reads CAISGGDRTNYEQYF. Written as DNA, the CDR3 is TGTGCCATCAGTGGAGGGGACAGGACAAACTACGAGCAGTACTTC.

The rearrangement uses TRBV6-1 and TRBJ2-3; D is uncertain. From germline, CDR1 is MNHNS and CDR2 SASEGT. The CDR3 consists of 12 residues. V was trimmed by 3 bases and J by 3 bases, leaving 4 bases between them. CDR3 in amino acids: CASSDPTDTQYF. The CDR3 bases are TGTGCCAGCAGTGACCCGACAGATACGCAGTATTTT.

The chain joins TRBV7-3 to TRBJ2-1; TRBD1 agrees at 11 bases. The CDR3 sequence is 14 residues long. Germline CDR1 is SGHTA and CDR2 is FQGTGA. Trimming at V came to 2 bases and at J to 9 bases, leaving 3 bases not matched to a gene. CDR3 in amino acids: CASSLSGQGVEQFF. In nucleotides, the CDR3 is TGTGCCAGCAGCTTATCGGGACAGGGGGTTGAGCAGTTCTTC.

The chain is built from TRBV12-3 or TRBV12-4 and TRBJ1-1, with TRBD1 as a possible D gene (5 bases). Trimming stripped 6 bases from V and 5 bases from J, with 7 bases between. The CDR3 is 11 residues long. CDR3 in DNA: TGTGCCAGCAGAGACAGAACTGAAGCTTTCTTT. This sequence encodes CASRDRTEAFF.

V is TRBV5-1 and J is TRBJ1-4, with a possible D match to TRBD1 (6 bases). This CDR3 has 14 residues. Trimming stripped 0 bases from V and 8 bases from J, with 11 bases between. Germline CDR1 and CDR2: SGHRS and YFSETQ. The CDR3 nucleotides are TGCGCCAGCAGCTTGGGACAGGTGAACGAAAAACTGTTTTTT. Residues: CASSLGQVNEKLFF.

This chain uses TRBV12-5 with TRBJ1-4; no clear D gene. The V gene lost 1 base and the J gene lost 8 bases, with 8 bases spanning the gap. CDR3 length: 13 amino acids. The V gene's germline CDR1 is LGHNT and CDR2 FRNRAP. In DNA, the CDR3 is TGTGCTAGTGGTTTGGACCTGAGCGAAAAACTGTTTTTT. It is translated as CASGLDLSEKLFF.

The genes are TRBV6-1 and TRBJ2-5; weak D call: TRBD2 (6 bases). Germline V gives CDR1 MNHNS, CDR2 SASEGT. The germline V and J ends were trimmed by 0 bases and 4 bases, with 12 bases remaining between them. This CDR3 has 15 amino acids. DNA of the CDR3: TGTGCCAGCAGTGAAGCGGAGGGAGGCGGAGAGACCCAGTACTTC. This translates into CASSEAEGGGETQYF.

The chain employs TRBV11-2 and TRBJ2-7, with 9 bases matching TRBD1. Germline V gives CDR1 SGHAT, CDR2 FQNNGV. V was clipped by 5 bases and J by 4 bases; unmatched bases: 9. This CDR3 is 15 amino acids long. The CDR3: CASSRRDREKYEQYF. In nucleotides, the CDR3 is TGTGCCAGCAGCCGACGGGACAGGGAAAAATACGAGCAGTACTTC.

V is TRBV27 and J is TRBJ2-7, with 7 positions matching TRBD1. Germline lookup yields CDR1 MNHEY and CDR2 SMNVEV (reference sequence). This CDR3 is built from 14 residues. Germline trimming cut 4 bases from V and 1 base from J; bases unmatched to any gene: 4. CDR3 in amino acids: CASSSTTGSYEQYF. CDR3 DNA sequence: TGTGCCAGCAGTTCAACGACAGGGTCCTACGAGCAGTACTTC.